Listed below are T cell receptor beta chains from one sample, sequenced in a study of radiation and T cells in renal cell carcinoma. The repertoire was sequenced with immunoSEQ multiplex PCR; TCRdb's copy has only in-frame clones and lacks some. This table holds 90,000 to 100,000 clones, 80% to 90% found once. Sample: blood, taken from a patient whose treatment included radiotherapy and nephrectomy. All receptors derive from a man aged 50 or older with renal cell carcinoma. CDR3s include the opening cysteine and the closing phenylalanine or tryptophan. Fields, in order: J gene, D gene, V gene, clone size, CDR3 DNA, CDR3 protein. A D gene is named only where the DNA matches it firmly. Size is stated for part of the rows, as once, few or many counts, or as a class when the clone is expanded.

J gene: TRBJ1-6; D gene: NA; V gene: TRBV12-5; clone size: NA; CDR3 DNA: TGTGCTAGTGGTTTGGTACCCCAGGAGGGACTCGGCTCACCCCTCCACTTT; CDR3 protein: CASGLVPQEGLGSPLHF
J gene: TRBJ2-2; D gene: NA; V gene: TRBV7-9; clone size: NA; CDR3 DNA: TGTGCCAGCAGCCCCCCAGGGGTCGGCACCGGGGAGCTGTTTTTT; CDR3 protein: CASSPPGVGTGELFF
J gene: TRBJ2-7; D gene: TRBD2; V gene: TRBV6-1; clone size: NA; CDR3 DNA: TGTGCCAGCAGTTTACTTGCCGCGGGAGCCGAGCAGTACTTC; CDR3 protein: CASSLLAAGAEQYF
J gene: TRBJ2-5; D gene: NA; V gene: TRBV11-2; clone size: NA; CDR3 DNA: TGTGCCAGCAGCTTAGGGACTATCCAAGAGACCCAGTACTTC; CDR3 protein: CASSLGTIQETQYF
J gene: TRBJ2-7; D gene: NA; V gene: TRBV30; clone size: few; CDR3 DNA: TGTGCCTGGAGTGCCCAACAGGCGGGCATCTACGAGCAGTACTTC; CDR3 protein: CAWSAQQAGIYEQYF
J gene: TRBJ1-2; D gene: NA; V gene: TRBV4-3; clone size: NA; CDR3 DNA: TGCGCCAGCAGCCAAGATCCAACCCGCTATGGCTACACCTTC; CDR3 protein: CASSQDPTRYGYTF
J gene: TRBJ2-3; D gene: NA; V gene: TRBV7-8; clone size: once; CDR3 DNA: TGTGCCACCACGGGGGACCTTAGCACAGATACGCAGTATTTT; CDR3 protein: CATTGDLSTDTQYF
J gene: TRBJ1-5; D gene: NA; V gene: TRBV28; clone size: NA; CDR3 DNA: TGTGCCAGCAGTTTAGACGGGAATCAGCCCCAGCATTTT; CDR3 protein: CASSLDGNQPQHF
J gene: TRBJ2-3; D gene: NA; V gene: TRBV7-2; clone size: NA; CDR3 DNA: TGTGCCAGCAGCCAGACCAGGGCCGATACGCAGTATTTT; CDR3 protein: CASSQTRADTQYF
J gene: TRBJ2-2; D gene: NA; V gene: TRBV19; clone size: NA; CDR3 DNA: TGTGCCAGTAGTATTAGAACGAACACCGGGGAGCTGTTTTTT; CDR3 protein: CASSIRTNTGELFF
J gene: TRBJ2-1; D gene: TRBD1; V gene: TRBV6-1; clone size: NA; CDR3 DNA: TGTGCCAGCAGTCCAGGACAGGGGGCCTACAATGAGCAGTTCTTC; CDR3 protein: CASSPGQGAYNEQFF
J gene: TRBJ2-1; D gene: TRBD2; V gene: TRBV29-1; clone size: NA; CDR3 DNA: TGCAGCGTTGCGGGACTAGGAGAGGACAATGAGCAGTTCTTC; CDR3 protein: CSVAGLGEDNEQFF
J gene: TRBJ2-3; D gene: TRBD1; V gene: TRBV7-8; clone size: NA; CDR3 DNA: TGTGCCAGCAGCTCCACAGGGGGCATAGTGACAGATACGCAGTATTTT; CDR3 protein: CASSSTGGIVTDTQYF
J gene: TRBJ1-1; D gene: NA; V gene: TRBV2; clone size: NA; CDR3 DNA: TGTGCCAGCAGTCTCCGAGGGTCGGGCACTGAAGCTTTCTTT; CDR3 protein: CASSLRGSGTEAFF
J gene: TRBJ2-5; D gene: TRBD1; V gene: TRBV29-1; clone size: NA; CDR3 DNA: TGCAGCGTTGAAGTGAACAGGGGGCAAGAGACCCAGTACTTC; CDR3 protein: CSVEVNRGQETQYF
J gene: TRBJ1-1; D gene: TRBD1; V gene: TRBV9; clone size: many; CDR3 DNA: TGTGCCAGCAGCCCTGACAGGGTGTTCCTCAGCGGCTCTGAAGCTTTCTTT; CDR3 protein: CASSPDRVFLSGSEAFF
J gene: TRBJ1-3; D gene: NA; V gene: TRBV5-1; clone size: NA; CDR3 DNA: TGCGCCAGCAGACCCATTACCTCTGGAAACACCATATATTTT; CDR3 protein: CASRPITSGNTIYF
J gene: TRBJ2-3; D gene: NA; V gene: TRBV6-4; clone size: once; CDR3 DNA: TGTGCCAGCGGGGAAGCAGATACGCAGTATTTT; CDR3 protein: CASGEADTQYF
J gene: TRBJ2-5; D gene: NA; V gene: TRBV7-9; clone size: NA; CDR3 DNA: TGTGCCAGCAGCTTAAATGGGGGCCAAGAGACCCAGTACTTC; CDR3 protein: CASSLNGGQETQYF
J gene: TRBJ2-3; D gene: TRBD2; V gene: TRBV10-1; clone size: once; CDR3 DNA: TGCGCCAGCAGTGAGTCGGCGGGAGATGCAGATACGCAGTATTTT; CDR3 protein: CASSESAGDADTQYF
J gene: TRBJ1-3; D gene: NA; V gene: TRBV30; clone size: NA; CDR3 DNA: TGTGCCTGGAACCACGGTTTTGGAAACACCATATATTTT; CDR3 protein: CAWNHGFGNTIYF
J gene: TRBJ2-7; D gene: TRBD2; V gene: TRBV7-9; clone size: NA; CDR3 DNA: TGTGCCAGCAGCCTCCCCCTAATAGGGCGGGGGACCAAACACGAGCAGTACTTC; CDR3 protein: CASSLPLIGRGTKHEQYF
J gene: TRBJ1-6; D gene: NA; V gene: TRBV4-1; clone size: NA; CDR3 DNA: TGCGCCAGCAGCCAAGATCCTCGGGGGGAAGGTTATAATTCACCCCTCCACTTT; CDR3 protein: CASSQDPRGEGYNSPLHF
J gene: TRBJ1-1; D gene: NA; V gene: TRBV6-1; clone size: few; CDR3 DNA: TGTGCCAGCAGTGAAGTTGGAGTTTGGACTGAAGCTTTCTTT; CDR3 protein: CASSEVGVWTEAFF
J gene: TRBJ2-7; D gene: NA; V gene: TRBV4-2; clone size: NA; CDR3 DNA: TGTGCCAGCAGCCAAGGGGTCGGTAGTCCGGTCGAGCAGTACTTC; CDR3 protein: CASSQGVGSPVEQYF
J gene: TRBJ1-1; D gene: NA; V gene: TRBV7-2; clone size: few; CDR3 DNA: TGTGCCAGCAGCCCTGGATCTGGGATGAACACTGAAGCTTTCTTT; CDR3 protein: CASSPGSGMNTEAFF
J gene: TRBJ2-1; D gene: NA; V gene: TRBV10-3; clone size: NA; CDR3 DNA: TGTGCCACCAACTCACGGGCCGATTACAATGAGCAGTTCTTC; CDR3 protein: CATNSRADYNEQFF
J gene: TRBJ2-7; D gene: TRBD1; V gene: TRBV7-9; clone size: NA; CDR3 DNA: TGTGCCAGCAGCTTTGGGGACAGCTACGAGCAGTACTTC; CDR3 protein: CASSFGDSYEQYF
J gene: TRBJ1-5; D gene: NA; V gene: TRBV5-8; clone size: once; CDR3 DNA: TGTGCCAGCAGCTTGCGAGGGACCCACCAGCCCCAGCATTTT; CDR3 protein: CASSLRGTHQPQHF
J gene: TRBJ2-7; D gene: NA; V gene: TRBV6-6; clone size: NA; CDR3 DNA: TGTGCCAGCAGTTACGAAAAGGTTTACGAGCAGTACTTC; CDR3 protein: CASSYEKVYEQYF
J gene: TRBJ2-2; D gene: NA; V gene: TRBV14; clone size: NA; CDR3 DNA: TGTGCCAGCAGCCAATCTCAGCGGAACACCGGGGAGCTGTTTTTT; CDR3 protein: CASSQSQRNTGELFF
J gene: TRBJ2-7; D gene: TRBD2; V gene: TRBV5-4; clone size: once; CDR3 DNA: TGTGCCAGCAGTCAAAGCGGGGGCCGGACCTACGAGCAGTACTTC; CDR3 protein: CASSQSGGRTYEQYF
J gene: TRBJ1-1; D gene: NA; V gene: TRBV5-4; clone size: NA; CDR3 DNA: TGTGCCAGCAGCCCATCTTCGGTGGGGGCCACTGAAGCTTTCTTT; CDR3 protein: CASSPSSVGATEAFF
J gene: TRBJ2-7; D gene: TRBD1; V gene: TRBV27; clone size: NA; CDR3 DNA: TGTGCCAGCAGGACAGGGCCCTACGAGCAGTACTTC; CDR3 protein: CASRTGPYEQYF
J gene: TRBJ2-7; D gene: NA; V gene: TRBV6-5; clone size: NA; CDR3 DNA: TGTGCCAGCAGTTACGGGGGCCACCTCGTTGACGAGCAGTACTTC; CDR3 protein: CASSYGGHLVDEQYF
J gene: TRBJ2-1; D gene: TRBD2; V gene: TRBV5-1; clone size: NA; CDR3 DNA: TGCGCCAGCAGCCAACTAGCGGGAGAATACAATGAGCAGTTCTTC; CDR3 protein: CASSQLAGEYNEQFF
J gene: TRBJ2-3; D gene: NA; V gene: TRBV5-5; clone size: NA; CDR3 DNA: TGTGCCAGCAGCTTGGATCGCGGTTTTAGCACAGATACGCAGTATTTT; CDR3 protein: CASSLDRGFSTDTQYF
J gene: TRBJ2-5; D gene: NA; V gene: TRBV5-8; clone size: NA; CDR3 DNA: TGTGCCAGCAGCGCAGGGGGGGGTTTCCAAGAGACCCAGTACTTC; CDR3 protein: CASSAGGGFQETQYF